This T cell receptor (beta chain) was retrieved from a study of post-analysis software for immune sequencing data. Study results and caveats: Patients used several TRBV segments, including TRBV5-6, TRBV5-1 and TRBV20-1, more often than controls.

The CDR3 is made up of 17 amino acids. Germline CDR1 is MNHEY and CDR2 is SMNVEV (reference sequence). V shed 6 bases and J shed 6 bases, with 27 bases lying between them. Every TCR beta cDNA library bore unique molecular identifiers. Via MiXCR, TCRdb re-called the PCR reads, giving one row per CDR3 protein. Here the sample spans 750,000 to 950,000 distinct CDR3 sequences, approximately 53% being singletons. A few counts support this clonotype. Its cognate antigen is unknown. The specimen was blood. This clonotype was obtained from a girl aged 10 to 17 with multiple sclerosis. V usage is TRBV27 and J usage is TRBJ2-7, with D uncertain. The chain's CDR3 is CASSFIQEARLSGEQYF. CDR3 DNA: TGTGCCAGCAGCTTCATCCAAGAGGCACGGTTATCGGGCGAGCAGTACTTC.